This TCR beta chain derives from a study of shared clonotypes between healthy human individuals (dated by TCRdb to the early 2020s). For the study in its entirety: The cohort included three men and two women between 18 and 49 years of age. For each donor, CD4 naive and CD4 memory were each run on three plates, CD8 naive on two plates, and CD8 memory on one plate. The study deeply sequenced blood TCR repertoires of about 5 healthy adults to estimate repertoire size and the extent of clonotype sharing between individuals. Different laboratories and diverse techniques were used to prepare libraries and sequence TCR repertoires, to increase sequencing depth and limit assay-specific biases. Leukapheresis yielded between about 0.9 and 10 billion PBMCs per donor.

The CDR3 covers 15 residues, taking in both the cysteine and the phenylalanine. Just CDR3 DNA is preserved here, 45 bases in frame from base 1. CDR1 and CDR2, per the germline V gene (reference sequence), are LNHDA and SQIVND. Clipping removes 4 bases from V and 2 bases from J, with 2 as the unmatched junction base count. Remarks on this clone: The antigen it recognizes is unknown. No base-level quality is on record; no much larger clone is a single base apart. Within the sample, other DNA sequences also encode this same CDR3.

Using the deep immunoSEQ assay, multiplex PCR amplified TCR CDR3 regions from genomic DNA. Genomic DNA extracted from each cell subset was distributed evenly over all wells of several immunoSEQ 96-well plates, and each plate served as one replicate. For sorted subsets, each replicate PCR was loaded with 150 to 250 ng genomic DNA, equivalent to some 31,000 T cell genomes. The purified libraries were quantified using a Qubit 3.0 fluorometer, sized with a Bioanalyzer 2100, and then quantified again using the KAPA Library Quantification kit. Every immunoSEQ 96-well plate was sequenced on a dedicated single-read 150-cycle Illumina NextSeq 550 flow cell. Per the authors' processing: Because the immunoSEQ output held only junctional sequences and lacked quality scores, the filtering could not match the filtering applied to full-length reads. Sequences were annotated with PyIR, a Python wrapper for IgBLAST v1.9, using IMGT germline references to assign V/J genes and CDR3. Reads were removed for weak V/J assignments (E-value above 1e-6), missing CDR3, stop codons, out-of-frame junctions, or ambiguous translated residues. A V3J clonotype was defined by an identical inferred V gene, J gene, and CDR3 amino acid sequence. Percentage overlap between repertoires was computed as shared unique clonotypes divided by the size of the smaller repertoire. RTK rarefaction, the Chao1 estimator, and Recon v2.1 estimates of unobserved clonotypes were used to assess repertoire richness. OLGA was used to compute generation probabilities for all TCRbeta clonotypes that the gDNA method yielded from a handful of donors. TCRdb stores this immuneACCESS table with in-frame sequences only. Part of the clones is absent; in the studies checked, under half of the shortfall reflects unresolved V genes, and no reason is known for the rest. V and J calls and clone size follow that table, whereas D and trimming were derived from the DNA. This sample is represented by 2.3 million or so clones; approximately 93% of them were singletons. The top ten clones comprise about 0.39% of the sample.

What the study reported, not specific to this receptor: The genetic and exposure-history diversity represented was limited by the small number of donors. Pairwise subsampling indicated that sequencing depth was expected to affect the degree of clonotype sharing among donors. Even with the large sequencing depth, rarefaction of the sorted-subset datasets indicated that sequencing was incomplete. Compared with non-shared clonotypes, clonotypes shared by all four sorted-subset donors had higher generation probabilities. Naive subsets generally had larger estimated clonotype richness than memory subsets did. Only blood was sampled, and tissue TCR repertoires likely differ from those in blood. About 5% of naive CD4, around 3.5% of naive CD8, approximately 2% of memory CD4, and 0.4% of memory CD8 clonotypes were shared across several donors.

The donors were healthy, HIV-negative adults who had no recently reported acute infections or vaccinations. Only Caucasian adults living in Nashville, Tennessee, USA were represented among the donors. CD4+ T cells were enriched by magnetic negative selection, after which naive cells were positively selected on CD45RA and the negative fraction was taken as the memory subset. After blood collection by leukapheresis, PBMCs were isolated using Ficoll-Histopaque density gradient centrifugation and then cryopreserved in the vapor phase of liquid nitrogen. Purity and quantity of every magnetically sorted T cell population were checked by analytical flow cytometry. Each sorted fraction had its genomic DNA isolated and then quantified by UV absorbance on a Nanodrop 2000c.

Sequenced sample: naive CD4+ T cells from PBMCs. The sample's cell subset or site label, decoded: CD45RA+ positively selected. This receptor was identified in a man aged 18-30 years in good health. Some clones in this sample may be carry-over from other donors' samples. The rearrangement joined TRBV19 to TRBJ1-5; TRBD1 fits 10 bases in the junction. The DNA sequence is given as TGTGCCAGTAGTACCGGACAGGGGGGCAATCAGCCCCAGCATTTT. Translated, it reads CASSTGQGGNQPQHF.